This T cell receptor beta chain comes out of a study of graft-versus-host responses after intestinal transplantation. Turning to the study itself: Multivisceral, liver-intestinal, or isolated intestinal grafts went to recipients.

Clones were read by immunoSEQ multiplex PCR, and TCRdb kept only the in-frame ones, dropping some. Seen here are some 77,000 clones, about 92% observed once, and the top ten hold 0.55% to 0.8%. Germline CDR1 reads MNHEY; CDR2 reads SMNVEV (reference sequence). With 0 bases removed from V and 2 bases from J, the gap between germline ends came to 6 bases. The length of the CDR3 is 14 residues. The source material was PBMCs, sampled 98 days after intestinal transplantation. This sequence was found in a human patient who received an intestinal transplant, so some T cells may come from the graft donor. V and J are TRBV27 and TRBJ2-3; unclear D gene. CDR3 nucleotide sequence: TGTGCCAGCAGTTTATCCCAGTACACAGATACGCAGTATTTT. Amino acid sequence: CASSLSQYTDTQYF.